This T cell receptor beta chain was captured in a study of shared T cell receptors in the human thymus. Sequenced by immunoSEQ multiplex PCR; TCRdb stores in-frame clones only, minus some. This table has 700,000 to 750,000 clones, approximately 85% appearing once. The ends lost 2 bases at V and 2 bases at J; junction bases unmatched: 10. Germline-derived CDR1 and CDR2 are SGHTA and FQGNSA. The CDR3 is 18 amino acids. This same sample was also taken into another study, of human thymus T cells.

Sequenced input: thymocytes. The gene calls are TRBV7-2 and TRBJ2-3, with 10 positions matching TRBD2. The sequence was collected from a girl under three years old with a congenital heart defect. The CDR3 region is CASSLTPSSGGFTDTQYF. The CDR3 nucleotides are TGTGCCAGCAGCTTAACCCCTTCTAGCGGGGGTTTCACAGATACGCAGTATTTT.